This T cell receptor beta chain was sequenced during a study of blood T cell repertoires in COVID-19. The CDR3 totals 11 residues. V dropped 5 bases and J dropped 7 bases, with 5 bases sitting between them. Per the germline V gene, CDR1 is SEHNR and CDR2 is FQNEAQ (reference sequence). Some clones are missing from TCRdb's copy, which holds only in-frame ones; the method was immunoSEQ multiplex PCR. The sample comprises roughly 250,000 clones, approximately 85% of which are singletons, and 9.5% to 15% rests with the top ten. Sequencing was carried out using peripheral blood. The chain joins TRBV7-9 to TRBJ1-4; D is unclear. The TCR sequence derives from a woman in her fifties or sixties with active or convalescent COVID-19. CDR3 DNA: TGTGCCAGCAGCGCGTCTGAAAAACTGTTTTTT. This sequence encodes CASSASEKLFF.